The rows below give T cell receptor beta chains drawn from one sample of a study of OX40 agonist ivuxolimab in advanced cancers. The assay was immunoSEQ multiplex PCR, and TCRdb's table has in-frame clones only and misses some. The repertoire includes some 77,000 clones, 80% to 90% of them detected once, and about 6% sits in the top ten. The sequencing used CD4+ or CD8+ T cells sorted from blood, collected in a trial of the OX40 agonist ivuxolimab. All receptors come from an adult with an advanced solid tumor such as melanoma, head and neck, liver or kidney cancer. Both conserved end residues are part of each CDR3. Fields, in order: clone size, J gene, D gene, V gene, CDR3 DNA, CDR3 protein. D genes are given only for firm matches. Some rows have no size entry. The others give once, few or many, or a class for an expanded clone.

clone_size: .
j_call: TRBJ1-2
d_call: TRBD1
v_call: TRBV7-2
cdr3_nt: TGTGCCAGCAGCTCCGGGACAGGGGGCACCTATGGCTACACCTTC
cdr3_aa: CASSSGTGGTYGYTF

clone_size: .
j_call: TRBJ2-5
d_call: TRBD2
v_call: TRBV7-3
cdr3_nt: TGTGCCAGCAGGCCGGGGGGAACGGAGACCCAGTACTTC
cdr3_aa: CASRPGGTETQYF

clone_size: .
j_call: TRBJ2-1
d_call: .
v_call: TRBV28
cdr3_nt: TGTGCCAGCAGTTTACCCGGGACGCCCATTAGTGTCAATGAGCAGTTCTTC
cdr3_aa: CASSLPGTPISVNEQFF

clone_size: .
j_call: TRBJ2-3
d_call: TRBD1
v_call: TRBV6-6
cdr3_nt: TGTGCCAGCAGTACCGGGACAGGGAGTGCAGATACGCAGTATTTT
cdr3_aa: CASSTGTGSADTQYF

clone_size: .
j_call: TRBJ2-2
d_call: TRBD1
v_call: TRBV12-5
cdr3_nt: TGTGCTAGTGGCCCGGACAGGACGAACACCGGGGAGCTGTTTTTT
cdr3_aa: CASGPDRTNTGELFF

clone_size: .
j_call: TRBJ2-2
d_call: .
v_call: TRBV7-9
cdr3_nt: TGTGCCAGCAGCTTAGACGGGAACACCGGGGAGCTGTTTTTT
cdr3_aa: CASSLDGNTGELFF

clone_size: .
j_call: TRBJ1-1
d_call: TRBD1
v_call: TRBV7-7
cdr3_nt: TGTGCCAGCAGCCCGATACCGGGACAGGGGATTGAGGGGAGCACTGAAGCTTTCTTT
cdr3_aa: CASSPIPGQGIEGSTEAFF

clone_size: .
j_call: TRBJ1-3
d_call: .
v_call: TRBV7-6
cdr3_nt: TGTGCCAGCAGCTTAGATGCATCTGGAAACACCATATATTTT
cdr3_aa: CASSLDASGNTIYF

clone_size: .
j_call: TRBJ2-7
d_call: .
v_call: TRBV4-3
cdr3_nt: TGCGCCAGCAGCCTCTCAACAAGGGGACACAGAAGCGAGCAGTACTTC
cdr3_aa: CASSLSTRGHRSEQYF

clone_size: .
j_call: TRBJ2-1
d_call: .
v_call: TRBV15
cdr3_nt: TGTGCCACCAGCAGGGGGCTGGAAATGAGAAATGAGCAGTTCTTC
cdr3_aa: CATSRGLEMRNEQFF

clone_size: few
j_call: TRBJ1-4
d_call: TRBD1
v_call: TRBV2
cdr3_nt: TGTGCCAGCAGTTCCGGACAGGGCCGTAATAATGAAAAACTGTTTTTT
cdr3_aa: CASSSGQGRNNEKLFF

clone_size: .
j_call: TRBJ1-5
d_call: .
v_call: TRBV19
cdr3_nt: TGTGCCAGTAGTGCAGACCGGGCTGAACTCAATCAGCCCCAGCATTTT
cdr3_aa: CASSADRAELNQPQHF

clone_size: .
j_call: TRBJ1-5
d_call: .
v_call: TRBV19
cdr3_nt: TGTGCCAGTAGTATGGCCAAGGGGTCGAATCAGCCCCAGCATTTT
cdr3_aa: CASSMAKGSNQPQHF

clone_size: few
j_call: TRBJ1-5
d_call: .
v_call: TRBV6-5
cdr3_nt: TGTGCCAGCAGTTACAACATGTTCGATCCCCAGCATTTT
cdr3_aa: CASSYNMFDPQHF

clone_size: .
j_call: TRBJ1-5
d_call: TRBD1
v_call: TRBV19
cdr3_nt: TGTGCCAGTGTGGGGACAGGGTTTAGCAATCAGCCCCAGCATTTT
cdr3_aa: CASVGTGFSNQPQHF

clone_size: .
j_call: TRBJ2-6
d_call: .
v_call: TRBV4-3
cdr3_nt: TGCGCCAGCAGCCCCTCCTTTTGGTGGCAGGGTAACTGGGCCAACGTCCTGACTTTC
cdr3_aa: CASSPSFWWQGNWANVLTF

clone_size: .
j_call: TRBJ1-5
d_call: .
v_call: TRBV5-1
cdr3_nt: TGCGCCAGCAGCCCCCGGGACGGGGGAGAGCCCCAGCATTTT
cdr3_aa: CASSPRDGGEPQHF

clone_size: .
j_call: TRBJ2-7
d_call: .
v_call: TRBV5-6
cdr3_nt: TGTGCCAGCAGCTTGGAATTTCTGGGTTACGAGCAGTACTTC
cdr3_aa: CASSLEFLGYEQYF

clone_size: .
j_call: TRBJ2-2
d_call: TRBD1
v_call: TRBV5-8
cdr3_nt: TGTGCCAGCAGCTTGGCCCCACAGGGGGCGCTAGGCGGGGAGCTGTTTTTT
cdr3_aa: CASSLAPQGALGGELFF

clone_size: .
j_call: TRBJ2-7
d_call: TRBD2
v_call: TRBV7-9
cdr3_nt: TGTGCCAGCAGCTTATCACTAGCGGGGTTTGGGGAGCAGTACTTC
cdr3_aa: CASSLSLAGFGEQYF

clone_size: .
j_call: TRBJ2-2
d_call: .
v_call: TRBV6-6
cdr3_nt: TGTGCCAGCAGTTACCCGAGGGTGGGAAACACCGGGGAGCTGTTTTTT
cdr3_aa: CASSYPRVGNTGELFF

clone_size: .
j_call: TRBJ1-3
d_call: .
v_call: TRBV4-3
cdr3_nt: TGCGCCAGCAGCCAAGACGGCGGAACTGGAAACACCATATATTTT
cdr3_aa: CASSQDGGTGNTIYF

clone_size: .
j_call: TRBJ2-4
d_call: TRBD1
v_call: TRBV27
cdr3_nt: TGTGCCAGCAGCGTGACAGGGACGGGGACCAAAAACATTCAGTACTTC
cdr3_aa: CASSVTGTGTKNIQYF

clone_size: .
j_call: TRBJ2-1
d_call: .
v_call: TRBV5-6
cdr3_nt: TGTGCCAGCAGCTTGGTTGGTAGAGGCCATGAGCAGTTCTTC
cdr3_aa: CASSLVGRGHEQFF

clone_size: .
j_call: TRBJ1-6
d_call: .
v_call: TRBV7-2
cdr3_nt: TGTGCAAGCAGCGGGAGGGGAAATTCACCCCTCCACTTT
cdr3_aa: CASSGRGNSPLHF